The sequence of this T cell receptor beta chain was determined in a study of regulatory and conventional T cells in RAG deficiency. General observations from the study: Treg unique TCR beta sequences were about 110-fold fewer in Omenn syndrome and CID/AS patients than controls. Omenn CD25-high CD127-low cells may be activated cells, not true Tregs.

The sorted conventional CD4+ T cells were CD25-low and CD127-high, with genomic DNA sequenced. Remarks on this clone: The antigen is not known.

From germline, CDR1 is KGHSH and CDR2 LQKENI. The V and J ends lost 4 bases and 2 bases, in that order; junction bases with no gene match: 5. The CDR3 has 15 amino acids. Method: immunoSEQ multiplex PCR; TCRdb's copy keeps in-frame clones and lacks some. Altogether roughly 35,000 clones are present, more than 75% being singletons, with the ten largest covering 3% to 3.5%. These data were also reused for a study on regulatory T cells. That publication notes: Primers: 52 TRBV forward and 13 TRBJ reverse.

Sample: CD4+ effector T cells sorted from blood. The chain uses TRBV18 and TRBJ2-3; 8 nucleotides line up with TRBD1. This TCR derives from a human donor in good health. The CDR3 DNA reads TGTGCCAGCTCACGGCAGGGGGCGCCCACAGATACGCAGTATTTT. Its protein is CASSRQGAPTDTQYF.